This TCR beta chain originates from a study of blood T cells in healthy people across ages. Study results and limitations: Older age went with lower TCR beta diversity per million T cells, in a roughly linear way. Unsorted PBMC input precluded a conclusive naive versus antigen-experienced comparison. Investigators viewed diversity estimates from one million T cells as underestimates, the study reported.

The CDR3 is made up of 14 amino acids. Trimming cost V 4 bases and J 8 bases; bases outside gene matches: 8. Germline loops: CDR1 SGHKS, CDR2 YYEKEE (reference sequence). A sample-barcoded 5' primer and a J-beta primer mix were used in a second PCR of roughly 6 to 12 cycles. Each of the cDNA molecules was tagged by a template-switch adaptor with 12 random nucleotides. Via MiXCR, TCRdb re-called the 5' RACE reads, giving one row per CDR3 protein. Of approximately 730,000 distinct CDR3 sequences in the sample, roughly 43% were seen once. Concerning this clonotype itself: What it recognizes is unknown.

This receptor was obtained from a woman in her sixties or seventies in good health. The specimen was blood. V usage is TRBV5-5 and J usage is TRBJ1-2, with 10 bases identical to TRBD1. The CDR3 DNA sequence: TGTGCCAGCAGCCTTCGGACAGGGGGAGAAGGCTACACCTTC. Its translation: CASSLRTGGEGYTF.